Described below is a single TCR beta chain sequence and its context. The antigen remains undetermined. Measured with immunoSEQ multiplex PCR; TCRdb has only the in-frame clones, and not every one. Of some 70,000 clones listed, around 81% are singletons. This sample was taken from a study of radiotherapy plus CTLA-4 blockade in lung cancer. Study-level information: Across the patients, objective responses occurred in about 18%, and disease control in roughly 33%.

Alongside CTLA-4 blockade with ipilimumab, patients with chemo-refractory metastatic non-small-cell lung cancer received focal radiation. Germline V gives CDR1 SQVTM, CDR2 ANQGSEA. The CDR3 sequence is 13 residues long. The V gene lost 2 bases and the J gene lost 4 bases, with 11 bases spanning the gap. Points from the study as a whole: Early blood T cell clone dynamics reportedly forecast response best, with interferon-beta. Tumor-derived TCR clones expanded in blood after radiotherapy plus ipilimumab.

The sample was peripheral blood, taken from a patient treated with radiotherapy plus ipilimumab. The TCR sequence derives from a human donor with non-small cell lung cancer who had a partial response to radiotherapy plus ipilimumab. This chain links TRBV29-1 with TRBJ2-5; D perhaps matches TRBD2 (5 bases). For the CDR3, the DNA is TGCAGCGTTGAATTGGGAGTCCGAGAGACCCAGTACTTC. This encodes CSVELGVRETQYF.